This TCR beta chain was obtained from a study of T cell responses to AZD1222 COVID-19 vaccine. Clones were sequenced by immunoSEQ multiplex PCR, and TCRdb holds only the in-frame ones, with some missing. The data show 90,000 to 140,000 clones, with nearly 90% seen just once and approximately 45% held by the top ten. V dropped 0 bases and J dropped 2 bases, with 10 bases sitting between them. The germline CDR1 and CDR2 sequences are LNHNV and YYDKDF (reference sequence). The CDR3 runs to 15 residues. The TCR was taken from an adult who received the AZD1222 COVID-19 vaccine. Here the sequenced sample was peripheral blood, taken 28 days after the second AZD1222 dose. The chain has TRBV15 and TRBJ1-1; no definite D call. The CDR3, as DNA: TGTGCCACCAGCAGAGATCAGAACCTAAACACTGAAGCTTTCTTT. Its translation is CATSRDQNLNTEAFF.